This TCR beta chain was sequenced for a study of CD8+CD57+ T cells in acquired aplastic anemia. In regard to this clonotype: What it binds is not known.

Genomic DNA served as template for TCR beta VDJ and CDR3 profiling. Each CDR3 protein gets one entry after TCRdb re-called the reads with MiXCR. The table records approximately 180,000 distinct CDR3 sequences, roughly 65% of them present only once. V lost 2 bases and J lost 5, with 12 bases in between. The CDR3 covers 14 residues. Looked up from germline, CDR1 is SNHLY and CDR2 is FYNNEI. Study-wide points: It was found that roughly 29 CD8+ CDR3 sequences were shared between patients and controls.

It was patients with CD8+CD57+ cell expansion by flow cytometry who were chosen for sequencing. V and J are TRBV2 and TRBJ2-5, with TRBD1 as a possible D gene (5 bases). The source material was sorted CD4+, CD8+, or CD8+CD57+ T cells (not recorded which) from PBMCs. The source of this sequence is a human donor with aplastic anemia. CDR3 sequence reads: CASSEIGVGETQYF. In DNA, the CDR3 is TGTGCCAGCAGTGAAATAGGGGTCGGGGAGACCCAGTACTTC.